This entry is about one T cell receptor beta chain. Its specificity is unknown. The CDR3 loop spans 14 amino acids. Germline values: CDR1 LNHDA, CDR2 SQIVND (reference sequence). Trimming removed 1 base from V and 5 bases from J, with 9 bases in between. The primer mix had 60 Vbeta and 13 Jbeta primers. TCRdb keeps only in-frame clones here, not all; method: immunoSEQ multiplex PCR. The table records about 100,000 clones, over 65% of them present only once. This sample stems from a study of cytomegalovirus exposure and HLA in healthy donors. Findings of the study overall: Later work associated roughly 17,000 TCR beta sequences with HLA alleles at 0.05 false discovery rate. The study recorded over 150 TCR beta chains that were cytomegalovirus-associated. With later analysis, a missense DCLRE1C variant became linked to TCR beta V- and J-gene trimming.

The TCR sequence derives from a woman in her fifties or sixties in good health and CMV-seronegative. The chain employs TRBV19 and TRBJ1-5; no clear D. The source material was PBMCs. Here the CDR3 reads CASSIAGDYQPQHF. The DNA for the CDR3 is TGTGCCAGTAGTATAGCTGGAGATTATCAGCCCCAGCATTTT.